These 16 T cell receptor beta chains were sequenced from one sample in a study of Graves' ophthalmopathy and Graves' hyperthyroidism. For repertoire sequencing, the TCR beta CDR3 regions were amplified from RNA transcripts. First-round RT-PCR with HTBI primers preceded a second-round multiplex PCR. TCRdb reprocessed the multiplex PCR reads via MiXCR and lists one record per CDR3 protein. The table has some 1.1 million distinct CDR3 sequences, 35% to 45% seen once. The sample comprised peripheral blood or thyroid tissue (not recorded which). These receptors were collected from an adult man with Graves' hyperthyroidism.

The chain has TRBV7-2 and TRBJ1-5; no clear D gene. The V gene's germline CDR1 is SGHTA and CDR2 FQGNSA. The CDR3 runs to 15 residues. V lost 0 bases to trimming and J lost 14 bases, with 20 bases between them. CDR3 sequence: CASSLALSGSTHEHF. In DNA, the CDR3 is TGTGCCAGCAGCTTAGCTCTCAGCGGGAGTACGCATGAGCATTTT.

As for this clonotype: A junction end diverges from the germline sequence, so it may reflect a read error. The rearrangement uses TRBV7-2 and TRBJ2-7; 9 bases are a match to TRBD2. The CDR3 has 18 amino acids. Germline CDR1 and CDR2: SGHTA and FQGNSA. The CDR3 sequence is CASSQEASGITSSYEQYF. CDR3 nucleotides: TGCGCCAGCAGCCAAGAGGCTAGCGGGATTACTAGCTCCTACGAGCAGTACTTC.

J is TRBJ1-1 and V is TRBV30, with 8 bases matching TRBD1. This CDR3 comprises 12 residues. CDR1 GTSNPN and CDR2 SVGIG come from the germline V gene (reference sequence). J lost 3 bases, V lost 3 bases, and 0 bases had no gene match. This chain's CDR3 is CAWRDRDTEAFF. The CDR3 coding sequence is TGTGCCTGGAGGGACAGGGACACTGAAGCTTTCTTT.

This clonotype was detected many times. J is TRBJ2-7 and V is TRBV2; 9 nucleotides agree with TRBD1. CDR1 SNHLY and CDR2 FYNNEI come from the germline V gene. The junction had 6 bases not matched to a gene; V was cut back by 3 bases and J by 6 bases. CDR3 length: 14 residues. CDR3 nucleotide sequence: TGTGCCAGCAGTGACGGGACAGGGAACTTCGAGCAGTACTTC. It encodes CASSDGTGNFEQYF.

The chain is built from TRBV19 and TRBJ1-1, with TRBD1 as a possible D gene (5 bases). Per the germline V gene, CDR1 is LNHDA and CDR2 is SQIVND (reference sequence). Trimming shortened V by 5 bases and J by 11 bases, and 15 bases separated the two germline ends. This CDR3 spans 12 amino acids. The CDR3 sequence: CASSSQTVRAFF. In nucleotides, the CDR3 is TGTGCCAGTAGTTCACAGACAGTTAGGGCTTTCTTT.

The chain couples TRBV28 to TRBJ1-3; D is ambiguous. V dropped 4 bases and J dropped 4 bases, with 8 bases sitting between them. The CDR3 runs 13 residues. CDR1 and CDR2 (germline): MDHEN, SYDVKM. The CDR3 nucleotides read TGTGCCAGCAGTTCGGGGAGAGGAAACACCATATATTTT. It translates to CASSSGRGNTIYF.

The V and J genes are TRBV2 and TRBJ1-5; TRBD1 might be the D (6 bases). V was cut by 6 bases and J by 3 bases, with 21 bases left in between. Looked up from germline, CDR1 is SNHLY and CDR2 is FYNNEI. The CDR3 runs to 17 residues. CDR3 loop: CASSFGGGGRDNQPQHF. CDR3 bases: TGTGCCAGCAGCTTTGGAGGGGGGGGCAGGGACAATCAGCCCCAGCATTTT.

This clonotype was observed many times. The rearrangement links TRBV7-9 to TRBJ1-2, with TRBD1 matching over 8 bases. Trimming at V came to 5 bases and at J to 6 bases, leaving 5 bases not matched to a gene. CDR1 SEHNR and CDR2 FQNEAQ come from the germline V gene (reference sequence). This CDR3 has 13 amino acids. CDR3 region: CASSAQTGDGYTF. The CDR3 coding sequence is TGTGCCAGCAGCGCGCAGACAGGGGATGGCTACACCTTC.

This clonotype was observed at least ten times. The chain carries TRBV7-9 and TRBJ2-7; 10 bases are shared with TRBD1. The trim removed 1 base at V and 3 bases at J, leaving 3 bases unmatched. This CDR3 is 15 amino acids long. From germline, CDR1 is SEHNR and CDR2 FQNEAQ (reference sequence). This CDR3 reads CASSLGWDRGYEQYF. The CDR3 bases are TGTGCCAGCAGCTTAGGCTGGGACAGGGGCTACGAGCAGTACTTC.

This clonotype was seen ten or more times. The rearrangement links TRBV19 to TRBJ2-6; D might be TRBD1 (6 bases). This CDR3 comprises 18 residues. V lost 7 bases to trimming and J lost 0 bases, with 19 bases between them. From germline, CDR1 is LNHDA and CDR2 SQIVND (reference sequence). The CDR3 region has the DNA TGTGCCAGTACCCCTTGGGACACCGTCTACTCTGGGGCCAACGTCCTGACTTTC. Protein product: CASTPWDTVYSGANVLTF.

This clonotype was observed at least ten times. The J gene is TRBJ1-1, the V gene TRBV10-3; D unclear. Germline V gene sequence: CDR1 ENHRY, CDR2 SYGVKD. Trimming cost V 5 bases and J 1 base, with 14 bases left between them. This CDR3 is built from 15 residues. CDR3 loop: CAISRSTGENTEAFF. CDR3 nucleotide sequence: TGTGCCATCAGTCGGTCGACCGGCGAGAACACTGAAGCTTTCTTT.

As to this clonotype: A much larger clone differs by one base, so this may be a read error. The chain uses TRBV7-9 and TRBJ2-5; D remains unclear. The germline V and J ends were trimmed by 5 bases and 5 bases, with 9 bases remaining between them. The CDR3 runs 12 residues. Looked up from germline, CDR1 is SEHNR and CDR2 is FQNEAQ (reference sequence). The DNA for the CDR3 is TGTGCCAGCAGCACCCTTACGGAGACCCAGTACTTC. The encoded protein is CASSTLTETQYF.

This chain connects TRBV12-3 or TRBV12-4 to TRBJ1-1; D possibly corresponds to TRBD1 (6 bases). Trimming removed 5 bases at V and 1 base at J, with 11 bases between. The CDR3 is made up of 14 amino acids. The CDR3 loop reads CASSGTRGNTEAFF. DNA of the CDR3: TGTGCCAGCAGTGGAACCAGGGGGAACACTGAAGCTTTCTTT.

The J gene is TRBJ2-6, the V gene TRBV10-3; 7 bases line up with TRBD2. Germline lookup yields CDR1 ENHRY and CDR2 SYGVKD. V lost 2 bases and J lost 0; bases outside the gene matches: 7. This CDR3 has 18 residues. DNA of the CDR3: TGTGCCATCAGTGAGCGGGAGGCAGGGAACTCTGGGGCCAACGTCCTGACTTTC. Translated, it gives CAISEREAGNSGANVLTF.

The sample holds many counts of this clonotype. This sequence joins TRBV6-2 or TRBV6-3 and TRBJ2-7; tentatively, D is TRBD2 (5 bases). CDR1 and CDR2 from the germline V gene are MNHEY and SVGEGT. Trimming stripped 11 bases from V and 2 bases from J, with 13 bases between. This CDR3 is 12 amino acids long. The CDR3 DNA is TGTGCCGTACGAGACGGGGCCTACGAGCAGTACTTC. This codes for CAVRDGAYEQYF.

This clonotype was found once. The V call is TRBV2, the J call TRBJ2-7; D could derive from TRBD1 or TRBD2 (5 bases each). In germline, CDR1 is SNHLY, CDR2 FYNNEI. This CDR3 has 13 amino acids. Between the trimmed V and J ends, which lost 6 bases and 2 bases, there was a span of 11 bases. The CDR3 region is CASRGPGPYEQYF. CDR3 bases: TGTGCCAGCAGAGGCCCGGGACCCTACGAGCAGTACTTC.